Here is one TCR beta chain with its context. The entry originates in a study of blood T cell repertoires in COVID-19. On the study more broadly: Researchers got acute and convalescent COVID-19 samples from the United States, Italy and Spain. PBMCs, B-cell-depleted T cells, or T cells provided the cDNA or gDNA that made up the material.

Per the authors' pipeline: Scientists estimated how many nucleated cells there were by amplifying reference gene primers. Assay used: immunoSEQ multiplex PCR; TCRdb lists only in-frame clones, some missing. Clone size and the V and J calls come from that table; the DNA yielded D and trimming. Among roughly 380,000 clones listed, around 84% were seen once. The CDR3 runs 13 residues. CDR1 and CDR2 (germline): SSHAT, FNYEAQ (reference sequence). The chain recombines TRBV7-7 with TRBJ2-7, with 10 bases fitting TRBD2. The sequenced sample was peripheral blood. The source of this sequence is a human donor with acute or convalescent COVID-19. The donor label of this sample is uncertain. CDR3 amino acids: CASRIGGTSESPV. The CDR3 coding sequence is TGTGCCAGCAGGATCGGTGGGACTAGCGAGAGTCCCGTC.